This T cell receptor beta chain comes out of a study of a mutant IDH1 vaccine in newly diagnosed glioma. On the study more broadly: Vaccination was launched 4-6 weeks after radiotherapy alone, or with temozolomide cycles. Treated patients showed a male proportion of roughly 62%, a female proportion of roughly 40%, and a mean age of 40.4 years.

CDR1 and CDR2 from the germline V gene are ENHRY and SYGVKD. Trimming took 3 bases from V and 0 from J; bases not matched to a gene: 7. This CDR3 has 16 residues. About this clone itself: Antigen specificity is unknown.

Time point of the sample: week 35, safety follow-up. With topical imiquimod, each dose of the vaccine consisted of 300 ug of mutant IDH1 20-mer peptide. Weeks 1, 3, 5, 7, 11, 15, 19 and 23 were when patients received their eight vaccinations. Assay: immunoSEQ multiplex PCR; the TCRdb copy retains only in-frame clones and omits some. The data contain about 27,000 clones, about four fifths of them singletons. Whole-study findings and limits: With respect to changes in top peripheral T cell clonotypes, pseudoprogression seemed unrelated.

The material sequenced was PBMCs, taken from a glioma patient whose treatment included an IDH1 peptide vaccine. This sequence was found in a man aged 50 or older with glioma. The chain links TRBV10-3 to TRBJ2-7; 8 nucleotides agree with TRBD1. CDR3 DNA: TGTGCCATCAGTGACCTCGGACAGGGCTACTCCTACGAGCAGTACTTC. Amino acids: CAISDLGQGYSYEQYF.